The 29 T cell receptor beta chains below all came from one sample that was sequenced in a study of blood T cell repertoires in COVID-19 (TCRdb year 2020). Library preparation used the immunoSEQ multiplex PCR assay. As stored in TCRdb, this immuneACCESS dataset retains in-frame rearrangements with V and J assigned. A fraction of the clones does not appear; measured against another copy, unresolved V genes explain less than half of the discrepancy, and the remainder lacks a known reason. This sample comprises some 80,000 clones, around 80% of them detected only once. About 5.8% of the sample lies in the top ten. The sequencing input was peripheral blood. The receptors were sampled from a man in his sixties with active or convalescent COVID-19.

This clone was seen only a few times. The CDR3 is CASSLASGGASGELFF. CDR3 nucleotide sequence: TGTGCCAGCAGCTTAGCAAGCGGGGGGGCCTCCGGGGAGCTGTTTTTT. The chain combines TRBV7-2 with TRBJ2-2; 10 positions match TRBD2. V gave up 0 bases and J gave up 6 bases; unmatched junction bases: 4. There are 16 residues in the CDR3. CDR1 is SGHTA, CDR2 FQGNSA, per germline.

V and J are TRBV7-9 and TRBJ1-2, with D possibly matching TRBD1 (5 bases). Per the germline V gene, CDR1 is SEHNR and CDR2 is FQNEAQ (reference sequence). This CDR3 contains 13 residues. V was pared by 1 base and J by 4 bases, with 7 bases between. The CDR3 bases are TGTGCCAGCAGCTTAGTAGGGGCCTATGGCTACACCTTC. This sequence encodes CASSLVGAYGYTF. Filled out from reference TRBV7-9 and TRBJ1-2, the complete variable domain reads DTGVSQNPRHKITKRGQNVTFRCDPISEHNRLYWYRQTLGQGPEFLTYFQNEAQLEKSRLLSDRFSAERPKGSFSTLEIQRTEQGDSAMYLCASSLVGAYGYTFGSGTRLTVV.

The chain carries TRBV19 and TRBJ1-5; D gene unclear. V lost 4 bases and J lost 3, with 7 bases in between. CDR1 and CDR2 (germline): LNHDA, SQIVND (reference sequence). The CDR3 loop spans 13 amino acids. This CDR3 reads CASSNGNNQPQHF. In nucleotides, the CDR3 is TGTGCCAGTAGTAACGGGAACAATCAGCCCCAGCATTTT.

The rearrangement links TRBV6-4 to TRBJ1-1; the D is unclear. Trimming took off 6 bases at V and 1 base at J, with 9 bases between the two ends. The CDR3 spans 13 residues. The germline gives CDR1 MRHNA, CDR2 SNTAGT. The chain's CDR3 is CASSLEENTEAFF. The CDR3 DNA reads TGTGCCAGCAGCTTAGAGGAGAACACTGAAGCTTTCTTT.

This chain links TRBV3-1 (or the pseudogene TRBV3-2) with TRBJ1-2; 7 bases are a match to TRBD1. J lost 7 bases, V lost 1 base, and 9 bases had no gene match. The CDR3 is 15 residues long. Germline CDR1 reads LGHDT; CDR2 reads YNNKEL (reference sequence). CDR3 in amino acids: CASSQAPTGTVGYTF. CDR3 nucleotide sequence: TGTGCCAGCAGCCAAGCCCCTACAGGGACAGTTGGCTACACCTTC.

Only a few counts were recorded for this clone. This chain links TRBV19 with TRBJ1-2; 9 bases fit TRBD1. Germline CDR1 and CDR2: LNHDA and SQIVND (reference sequence). The CDR3 is 14 amino acids. The junction had 14 bases not matched to a gene; V was cut back by 10 bases and J by 8 bases. This CDR3 is CATNPTGTGSGYTF. CDR3 nucleotides: TGTGCCACAAATCCAACCGGGACAGGGAGCGGCTACACCTTC.

The V and J genes are TRBV3-1 (or the pseudogene TRBV3-2) and TRBJ1-5; 7 bases align to TRBD1. V was pared by 0 bases and J by 1 base, with 3 bases of the junction left unmatched. Germline V gives CDR1 LGHDT, CDR2 YNNKEL (reference sequence). The CDR3 totals 16 residues. The CDR3 DNA sequence: TGTGCCAGCAGCCAAGATCACAGGGGAAGCAATCAGCCCCAGCATTTT. Amino acid sequence: CASSQDHRGSNQPQHF.

The V gene is TRBV7-9, the J gene TRBJ1-1; tentatively, D is TRBD1 (5 bases). Germline V CDR1 and CDR2: SEHNR, FQNEAQ (reference sequence). This CDR3 has 12 amino acids. Trimming shortened V by 10 bases and J by 3 bases, and 12 bases separated the two germline ends. CDR3 protein: CATSGGDTEAFF. Written as DNA, the CDR3 is TGTGCCACTTCGGGGGGAGACACTGAAGCTTTCTTT.

The chain recombines TRBV7-9 with TRBJ1-5; D ambiguous. Trimming cost V 5 bases and J 0 bases, with 5 bases left between them. This CDR3 comprises 13 residues. Germline V CDR1 and CDR2: SEHNR, FQNEAQ (reference sequence). CDR3 DNA sequence: TGTGCCAGCAGCGCGATTAGCAATCAGCCCCAGCATTTT. The encoded protein is CASSAISNQPQHF. The complete variable domain, with remaining parts taken from reference TRBV7-9 and TRBJ1-5, reads DTGVSQNPRHKITKRGQNVTFRCDPISEHNRLYWYRQTLGQGPEFLTYFQNEAQLEKSRLLSDRFSAERPKGSFSTLEIQRTEQGDSAMYLCASSAISNQPQHFGDGTRLSIL.

A single count supports this clone. The V and J genes are TRBV6-5 and TRBJ2-7, with TRBD1 identical over 7 bases. CDR1 is MNHEY, CDR2 SVGAGI, per germline. The CDR3 is 12 residues long. The ends lost 4 bases at V and 6 bases at J; junction bases unmatched: 3. The CDR3 sequence: CASSSTGTEQYF. CDR3 sequence (DNA): TGTGCCAGCAGTTCGACAGGGACCGAGCAGTACTTC.

The chain has TRBV10-3 and TRBJ1-3, with 7 bases identical to TRBD1. Germline loops: CDR1 ENHRY, CDR2 SYGVKD. This CDR3 region has 15 residues. V lost 2 bases, J lost 8 bases, and 9 bases stayed unmatched. The CDR3 sequence: CAISEQGVYSDTIYF. The CDR3 DNA reads as TGTGCCATCAGTGAGCAGGGGGTGTATTCGGACACCATATATTTT.

The chain recombines TRBV27 with TRBJ2-3, with D possibly matching TRBD2 (5 bases). Germline V CDR1 and CDR2: MNHEY, SMNVEV (reference sequence). This CDR3 region has 16 residues. Trimming took off 4 bases at V and 6 bases at J, with 20 bases between the two ends. The CDR3 bases are TGTGCCAGCAGTTCCCTCGGGCGGGCGACGGGGGATACGCAGTATTTT. Encoded protein: CASSSLGRATGDTQYF.

This clone was detected once. The rearrangement joins TRBV4-1 to TRBJ2-5, with 12 bases lining up with TRBD1. Germline V gene sequence: CDR1 MGHRA, CDR2 YSYEKL. The ends lost 1 base at V and 6 bases at J; junction bases unmatched: 3. The CDR3 contains 15 residues. For the CDR3, the DNA is TGCGCCAGCAGCCAAGGGGGACAGGGGGCCCAGACCCAGTACTTC. Encoded protein: CASSQGGQGAQTQYF.

The DNA of the CDR3 is TGCGCCAGCAGCTTATCAGGGGATAATCCCCAGCATTTT. Translation: CASSLSGDNPQHF. The chain employs TRBV5-1 and TRBJ1-5, with D perhaps matching TRBD1 (6 bases). Germline values: CDR1 SGHRS, CDR2 YFSETQ. CDR3 length equals 13 residues. V was trimmed by 2 bases and J by 10 bases, leaving 13 bases between them.

As DNA, the CDR3 is TGTGCCAGTCTGCGGGGGACCACTGAAGCTTTCTTT. As protein: CASLRGTTEAFF. This chain links TRBV30 with TRBJ1-1; possibly TRBD1 for D (5 bases). V lost 8 bases and J lost 4, with 14 bases in between. The germline CDR1 and CDR2 sequences are GTSNPN and SVGIG (reference sequence). The CDR3 is made up of 12 amino acids.

Relative to its sample, this clone is medium-sized. The chain couples TRBV7-2 to TRBJ1-1; a weak D match, TRBD1 (5 bases). Trimming stripped 1 base from V and 4 bases from J, with 13 bases between. CDR1 SGHTA and CDR2 FQGNSA come from the germline V gene. This CDR3 contains 15 residues. CDR3 sequence reads: CASSLGGLGGTEAFF. CDR3 coding DNA: TGTGCCAGCAGCTTAGGGGGTCTCGGGGGCACTGAAGCTTTCTTT.

This clone was detected only a few times. The CDR3 protein is CASSQDQGTEAFF. The CDR3 DNA reads TGCGCCAGCAGCCAAGATCAGGGGACTGAAGCTTTCTTT. This chain links TRBV4-1 with TRBJ1-1; TRBD1 might be the D (6 bases). This CDR3 has 13 amino acids. In germline, CDR1 is MGHRA, CDR2 YSYEKL. V was shortened by 0 bases and J by 5 bases, with 7 bases between the two germline ends.

V usage is TRBV19 and J usage is TRBJ1-2, with unresolved D. Germline loops: CDR1 LNHDA, CDR2 SQIVND (reference sequence). Trimming cost V 4 bases and J 2 bases, with 11 bases left between them. The CDR3 extends over 14 amino acids. The CDR3 protein is CASSKTTQNYGYTF. The CDR3 region has the DNA TGTGCCAGTAGTAAGACAACGCAGAACTATGGCTACACCTTC.

The chain joins TRBV3-1 (or the pseudogene TRBV3-2) to TRBJ1-6; D might be TRBD1 (5 bases). The CDR3 is made up of 19 amino acids. Germline V gene sequence: CDR1 LGHDT, CDR2 YNNKEL (reference sequence). The V end lost 0 bases, the J end lost 9 bases, and 24 bases lay between the germline ends. The DNA of the CDR3 is TGTGCCAGCAGCCAAGAAGAAGATGGGGGGGGACCTTTAACTTCACCCCTCCACTTT. Translating it yields CASSQEEDGGGPLTSPLHF.

The chain links TRBV10-3 to TRBJ1-1; D is possibly TRBD1 (5 bases). CDR1 is ENHRY, CDR2 SYGVKD, per germline. This CDR3 has 17 residues. V lost 2 bases, J lost 0 bases, and 16 bases lay in between. The CDR3 reads CAISEGRATSMNTEAFF. The CDR3 DNA sequence: TGTGCCATCAGTGAGGGCAGGGCGACTTCCATGAACACTGAAGCTTTCTTT.

The rearrangement uses TRBV29-1 and TRBJ2-3; 12 bases agree with TRBD2. This CDR3 region has 15 residues. V gave up 6 bases and J gave up 4 bases; unmatched junction bases: 8. CDR1 is SQVTM and CDR2 is ANQGSEA in the germline V gene. The CDR3 sequence: CSVSGTSGRPDTQYF. CDR3 bases: TGCAGCGTATCCGGGACTAGCGGGCGGCCAGATACGCAGTATTTT.

The chain uses TRBV29-1 and TRBJ1-2; 11 bases agree with TRBD1. CDR1 is SQVTM and CDR2 is ANQGSEA in the germline V gene. The trim removed 3 bases at V and 3 bases at J, leaving 3 bases unmatched. The CDR3 runs to 14 residues. CDR3 coding DNA: TGCAGCGTTGAGAGGGACAGGGGGTACTATGGCTACACCTTC. Translated: CSVERDRGYYGYTF.

The chain's CDR3 is CASSSGQGRGDGYTF. DNA of the CDR3: TGTGCCAGCAGTTCGGGACAGGGGCGCGGGGATGGCTACACCTTC. The rearrangement uses TRBV6-2 or TRBV6-3 and TRBJ1-2, with TRBD1 matching over 10 bases. The germline CDR1 and CDR2 sequences are MNHEY and SVGEGT. The V and J ends lost 4 bases and 6 bases, in that order; junction bases with no gene match: 8. CDR3 length: 15 residues.

The chain carries TRBV19 and TRBJ1-5; 11 bases agree with TRBD1. The CDR3 has 19 residues. Germline assignment: CDR1 LNHDA and CDR2 SQIVND (reference sequence). V shed 3 bases, J shed 4 bases, and the junction held 14 bases outside the gene matches. CDR3 in DNA: TGTGCCAGTAGTATCGGAGGGGACAGGGGGAGGGTTGGGAATCAGCCCCAGCATTTT. It codes for CASSIGGDRGRVGNQPQHF.

The chain is built from TRBV2 and TRBJ1-5, with D maybe TRBD1 (6 bases). The CDR3 spans 14 residues. CDR1 is SNHLY and CDR2 is FYNNEI in the germline V gene. Trimming removed 6 bases at V and 0 bases at J, with 9 bases between. CDR3 loop: CASRRDNSNQPQHF. CDR3 nucleotides: TGTGCCAGCAGGAGGGACAATAGCAATCAGCCCCAGCATTTT.

The V and J genes are TRBV5-1 and TRBJ2-1; possibly TRBD2 for D (6 bases). The CDR3 consists of 16 residues. The ends were cut back, 4 bases at V and 6 bases at J, with 20 bases in the middle. Germline V gene data show CDR1 as SGHRS and CDR2 as YFSETQ. The chain's CDR3 is CASSTRLALYANEQFF. The CDR3 DNA is TGCGCCAGCAGCACCCGTCTAGCGCTTTATGCCAATGAGCAGTTCTTC. The full variable domain, rest sourced from reference TRBV5-1 and TRBJ2-1, is KAGVTQTPRYLIKTRGQQVTLSCSPISGHRSVSWYQQTPGQGLQFLFEYFSETQRNKGNFPGRFSGRQFSNSRSEMNVSTLELGDSALYLCASSTRLALYANEQFFGPGTRLTVL.

The chain carries TRBV19 and TRBJ2-5, with D possibly TRBD2 on 6 matching bases. CDR1 and CDR2 (germline): LNHDA, SQIVND (reference sequence). The CDR3 sequence is 15 residues long. The V end lost 3 bases, the J end lost 5 bases, and 16 bases lay between the germline ends. The CDR3 sequence: CASSIPGRSGETQYF. The CDR3 DNA reads as TGTGCCAGTAGTATCCCGGGAAGAAGCGGGGAGACCCAGTACTTC.

The chain has TRBV27 and TRBJ2-7; 10 bases fit TRBD1. Germline V lookup: CDR1 MNHEY, CDR2 SMNVEV (reference sequence). There are 16 residues in the CDR3. J lost 3 bases, V lost 3 bases, and 8 bases had no gene match. CDR3 sequence: CASSFRTGGGIYEQYF. The CDR3 nucleotides read TGTGCCAGCAGTTTCAGGACAGGGGGGGGGATCTACGAGCAGTACTTC.

Written as DNA, the CDR3 is TGTGCCAGCAGCGTAGACCTAAGAAACACCGGGGAGCTGTTTTTT. It translates to CASSVDLRNTGELFF. The chain combines TRBV9 with TRBJ2-2; no reliable D call. Looked up from germline, CDR1 is SGDLS and CDR2 is YYNGEE. The V end lost 0 bases, the J end lost 2 bases, and 8 bases lay between the germline ends. CDR3 length equals 15 residues.